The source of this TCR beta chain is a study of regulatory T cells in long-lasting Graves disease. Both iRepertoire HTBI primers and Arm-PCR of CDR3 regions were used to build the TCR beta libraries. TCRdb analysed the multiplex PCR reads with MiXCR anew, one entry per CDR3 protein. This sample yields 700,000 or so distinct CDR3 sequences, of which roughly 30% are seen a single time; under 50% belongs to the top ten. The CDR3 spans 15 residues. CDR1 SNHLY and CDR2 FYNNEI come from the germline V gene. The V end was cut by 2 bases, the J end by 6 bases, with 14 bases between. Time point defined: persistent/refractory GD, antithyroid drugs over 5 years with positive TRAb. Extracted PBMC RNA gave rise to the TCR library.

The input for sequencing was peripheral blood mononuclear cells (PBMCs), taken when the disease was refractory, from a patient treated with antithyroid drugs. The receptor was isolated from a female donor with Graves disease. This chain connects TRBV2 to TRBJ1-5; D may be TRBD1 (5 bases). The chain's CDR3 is CASSEQSGKGQPQHF. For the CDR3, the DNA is TGTGCCAGCAGTGAACAGTCAGGGAAGGGTCAGCCCCAGCATTTT.